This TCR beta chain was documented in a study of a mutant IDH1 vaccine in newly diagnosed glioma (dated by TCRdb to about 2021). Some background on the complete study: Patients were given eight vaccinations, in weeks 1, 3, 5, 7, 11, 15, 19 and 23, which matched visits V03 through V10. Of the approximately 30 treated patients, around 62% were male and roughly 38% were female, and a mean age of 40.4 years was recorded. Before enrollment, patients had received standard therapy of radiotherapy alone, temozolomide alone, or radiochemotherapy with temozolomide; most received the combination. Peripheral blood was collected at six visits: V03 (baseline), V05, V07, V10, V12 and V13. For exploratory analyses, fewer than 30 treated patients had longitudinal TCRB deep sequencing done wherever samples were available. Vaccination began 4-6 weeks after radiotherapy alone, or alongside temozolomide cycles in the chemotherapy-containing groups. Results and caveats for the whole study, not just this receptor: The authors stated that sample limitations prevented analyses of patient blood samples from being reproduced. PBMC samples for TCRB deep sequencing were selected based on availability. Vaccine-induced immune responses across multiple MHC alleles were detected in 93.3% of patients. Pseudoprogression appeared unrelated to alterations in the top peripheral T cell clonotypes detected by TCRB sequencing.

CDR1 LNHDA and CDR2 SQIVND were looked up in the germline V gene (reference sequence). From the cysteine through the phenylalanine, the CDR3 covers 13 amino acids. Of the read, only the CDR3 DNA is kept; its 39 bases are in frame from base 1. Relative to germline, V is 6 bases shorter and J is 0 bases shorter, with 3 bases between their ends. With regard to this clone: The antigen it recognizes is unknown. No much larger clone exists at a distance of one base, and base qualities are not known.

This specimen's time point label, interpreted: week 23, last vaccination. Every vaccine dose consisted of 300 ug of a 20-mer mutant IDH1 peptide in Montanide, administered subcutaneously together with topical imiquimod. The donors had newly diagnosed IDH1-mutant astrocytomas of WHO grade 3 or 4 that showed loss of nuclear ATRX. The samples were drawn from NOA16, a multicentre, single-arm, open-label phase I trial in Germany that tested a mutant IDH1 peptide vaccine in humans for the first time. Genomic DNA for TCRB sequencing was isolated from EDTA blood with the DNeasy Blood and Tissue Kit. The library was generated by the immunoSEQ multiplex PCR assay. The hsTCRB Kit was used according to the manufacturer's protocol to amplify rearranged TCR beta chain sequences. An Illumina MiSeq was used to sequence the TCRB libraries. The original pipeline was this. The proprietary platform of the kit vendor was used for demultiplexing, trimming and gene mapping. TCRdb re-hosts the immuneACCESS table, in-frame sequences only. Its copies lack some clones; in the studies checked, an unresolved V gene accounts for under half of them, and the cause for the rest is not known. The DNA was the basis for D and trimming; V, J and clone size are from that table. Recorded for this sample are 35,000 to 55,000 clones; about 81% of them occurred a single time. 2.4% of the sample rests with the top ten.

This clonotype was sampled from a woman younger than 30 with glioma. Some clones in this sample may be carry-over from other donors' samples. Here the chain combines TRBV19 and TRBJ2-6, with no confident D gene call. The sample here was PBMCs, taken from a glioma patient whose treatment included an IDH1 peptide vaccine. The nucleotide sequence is TGTGCCAGTAGCGACTCTGGGGCCAACGTCCTGACTTTC. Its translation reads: CASSDSGANVLTF.